The rows below give T cell receptor beta chains drawn from one sample of a study of neurological immune-mediated disorders. Each CDR3 protein gets one entry after TCRdb re-called the 5' RACE reads with MiXCR. The sample shows fewer than 75,000 distinct CDR3 sequences, less than 5.5% of them seen only once. Specimen: PBMCs. Source of these receptors: a man younger than 45 with multiple sclerosis. The CDR3 runs from the conserved cysteine through the conserved F or W. The D gene is left open where the match is weak. Clone size is stated in some rows and not others, as once, few, many or a class when expanded.

TGCGCCAGCAGCTTGGGACAGGGGGCTCGCTACGAGCAGTACTTC,CASSLGQGARYEQYF,TRBV5-1,.,TRBJ2-7,TRBD1
TGTGCCAGCAGTCCCCATGACAGGATACAGCCCCAGCATTTT,CASSPHDRIQPQHF,TRBV6-6,few,TRBJ1-5,.
TGTGCCAGCAGCTTAGAAGGGGGAGGTGAGCAGTTCTTC,CASSLEGGGEQFF,TRBV7-9,many,TRBJ2-1,.
TGTGCCACCCGGCGATCGGGCGGGGGGTACTACAATGAGCAGTTCTTC,CATRRSGGGYYNEQFF,TRBV12-3/TRBV12-4,many,TRBJ2-1,TRBD2
TGTGCCACCAGTGACCCGACAGGGGACGAGCAGTACTTC,CATSDPTGDEQYF,TRBV24-1,many,TRBJ2-7,TRBD1
TGCGCCAGCGCACGGTTTGAGCGGGGGGCTTTAGGTGAGCAGTTCTTC,CASARFERGALGEQFF,TRBV5-1,many,TRBJ2-1,TRBD2
TGTGCCAGCAGCTCCATGATCTCACCGAGGGAGCTGTTTTTT,CASSSMISPRELFF,TRBV7-3,many,TRBJ2-2,.
TGTGCCAGCAGCTTATTCGGGGGCTTAGATGAGCAGTTCTTC,CASSLFGGLDEQFF,TRBV7-2,few,TRBJ2-1,.
TGCAGTGCTAGAAGGTCTAGCGGGGGCTCCTACAATGAGCAGTTCTTC,CSARRSSGGSYNEQFF,TRBV20-1,.,TRBJ2-1,TRBD2
TGCAGTGCTAGAGATTATTCGGGTGTTAGCAATCAGCCCCAGCATTTT,CSARDYSGVSNQPQHF,TRBV20-1,many,TRBJ1-5,.